The entry below describes one TCR beta chain. Its antigen is still unknown. The data stem from a study of T cell responses to AZD1222 COVID-19 vaccine. Study findings and constraints: Across spike, vaccine-associated CD4 TCRs were found, dominant at 160-218 and 743-854.

J gave up 5 bases and V 3 bases, and 5 bases lay outside the gene matches. Germline-derived CDR1 and CDR2 are SGHTA and FQGNSA. This CDR3 has 14 residues. TCRdb's copy holds only in-frame clones and misses some; the assay was immunoSEQ multiplex PCR. The table has tens of thousands of clones, about 90% seen once. The chain is built from TRBV7-2 and TRBJ2-5; 8 bases agree with TRBD1. Sequences were derived from peripheral blood, sampled on day 0 of MenACWY control vaccination. This TCR derives from an adult in good health. CDR3 loop: CASSFQGARETQYF. The DNA of the CDR3 is TGTGCCAGCAGCTTCCAGGGGGCGCGGGAGACCCAGTACTTC.